This T cell receptor (beta chain) came from a study of blood T cells in healthy people across ages. Study-wide background: Capture by template switching was about one barcoded beta molecule per two T cells.

This CDR3 is 14 amino acids long. Trimming removed 6 bases from V and 4 bases from J, with 15 bases in between. Germline V gives CDR1 MDHEN, CDR2 SYDVKM. This clonotype was seen more than once but under ten times. It was with a sample-barcoded 5' primer and a J-beta primer mix that a second PCR of about 6 to 11 cycles was run. A single record per CDR3 protein comes from TCRdb applying MiXCR to the 5' RACE reads. The sample has more than 1,000,000 distinct CDR3 sequences, about 25% seen once. The same sample was also used in a study of T cells of mothers and their children.

Source material: blood. The chain is built from TRBV28 and TRBJ1-1, with a tentative D call TRBD1 (6 bases). This receptor was identified in a girl aged 2 to 10 in good health. CDR3 nucleotide sequence: TGTGCCAGCAGAAATCGGGACACCAGCACTGAAGCTTTCTTT. It specifies CASRNRDTSTEAFF.